This T cell receptor beta chain appears in the sequencing data of a study of T cell responses to AZD1222 COVID-19 vaccine. The study, taken as a whole, reports: There were vaccine-associated CD4 TCRs across spike, dominant at 160-218 and 743-854.

Sequenced by immunoSEQ multiplex PCR; TCRdb stores in-frame clones only, minus some. Among 50,000 to 60,000 clones listed, about 80% were seen once. On this clone itself: Its target is not known.

After removal of 6 bases from V and 3 bases from J, the junction contained 5 bases not matched to a gene. There are 14 residues in the CDR3. From germline, CDR1 is LNHDA and CDR2 SQIVND (reference sequence). The source material was peripheral blood, sampled 28 days after the second AZD1222 dose. The V gene is TRBV19, the J gene TRBJ2-7; 10 bases are shared with TRBD1. This sequence was found in an adult who received the AZD1222 COVID-19 vaccine. The CDR3 region has the DNA TGTGCCAGTAGCGGACAGGGGGACGGCTACGAGCAGTACTTC. Residues: CASSGQGDGYEQYF.